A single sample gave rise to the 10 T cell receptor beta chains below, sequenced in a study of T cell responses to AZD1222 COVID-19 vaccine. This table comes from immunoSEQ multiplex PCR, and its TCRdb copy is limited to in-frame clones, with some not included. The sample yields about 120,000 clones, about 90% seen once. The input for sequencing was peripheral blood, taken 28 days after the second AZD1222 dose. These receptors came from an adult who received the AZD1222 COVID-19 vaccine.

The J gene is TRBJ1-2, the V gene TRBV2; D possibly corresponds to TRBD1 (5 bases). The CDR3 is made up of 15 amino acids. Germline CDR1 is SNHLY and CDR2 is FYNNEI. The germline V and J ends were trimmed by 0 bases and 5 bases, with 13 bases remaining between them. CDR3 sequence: CASSEAPGGGYGYTF. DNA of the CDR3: TGTGCCAGCAGTGAAGCTCCCGGGGGGGGATATGGCTACACCTTC.

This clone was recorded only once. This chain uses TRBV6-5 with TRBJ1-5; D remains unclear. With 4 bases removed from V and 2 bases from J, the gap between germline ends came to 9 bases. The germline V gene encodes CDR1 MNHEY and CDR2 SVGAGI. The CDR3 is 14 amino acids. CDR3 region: CASSFGVGNQPQHF. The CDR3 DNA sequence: TGTGCCAGCAGTTTTGGGGTTGGCAATCAGCCCCAGCATTTT.

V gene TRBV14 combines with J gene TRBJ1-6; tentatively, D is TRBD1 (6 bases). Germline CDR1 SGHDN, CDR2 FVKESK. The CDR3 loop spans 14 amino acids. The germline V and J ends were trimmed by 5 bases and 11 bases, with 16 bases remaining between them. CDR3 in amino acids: CASSKTHRDTPLHF. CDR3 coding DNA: TGTGCCAGCAGCAAAACGCACAGGGATACACCCCTCCACTTT.

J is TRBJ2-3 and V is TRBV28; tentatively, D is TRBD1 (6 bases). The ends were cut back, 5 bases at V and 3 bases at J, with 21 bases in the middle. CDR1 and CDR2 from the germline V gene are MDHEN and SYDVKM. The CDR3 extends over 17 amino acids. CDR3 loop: CASSAGQLMPLTDTQYF. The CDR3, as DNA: TGTGCCAGCAGTGCCGGACAGCTAATGCCCCTGACAGATACGCAGTATTTT.

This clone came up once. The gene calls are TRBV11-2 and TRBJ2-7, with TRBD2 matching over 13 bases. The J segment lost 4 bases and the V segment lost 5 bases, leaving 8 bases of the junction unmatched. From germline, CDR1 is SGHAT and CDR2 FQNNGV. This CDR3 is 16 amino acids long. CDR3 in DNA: TGTGCCAGCAGCCGGACTAGCGGGAGTGTATCATACGAGCAGTACTTC. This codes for CASSRTSGSVSYEQYF.

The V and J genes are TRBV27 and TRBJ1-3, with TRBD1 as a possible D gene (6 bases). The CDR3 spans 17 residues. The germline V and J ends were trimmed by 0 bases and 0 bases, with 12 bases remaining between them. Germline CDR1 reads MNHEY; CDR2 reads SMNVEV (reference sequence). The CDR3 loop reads CASSLSRRGFSGNTIYF. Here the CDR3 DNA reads TGTGCCAGCAGTTTATCTCGAAGGGGGTTCTCTGGAAACACCATATATTTT.

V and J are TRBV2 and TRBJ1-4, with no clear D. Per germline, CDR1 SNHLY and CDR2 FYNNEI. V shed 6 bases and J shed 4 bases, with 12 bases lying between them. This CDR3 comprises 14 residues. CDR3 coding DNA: TGTGCCAGCAGGATGGACGGAAATAATGAAAAACTGTTTTTT. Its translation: CASRMDGNNEKLFF. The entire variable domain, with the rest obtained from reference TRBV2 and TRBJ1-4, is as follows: EPEVTQTPSHQVTQMGQEVILRCVPISNHLYFYWYRQILGQKVEFLVSFYNNEISEKSEIFDDQFSVERPDGSNFTLKIRSTKLEDSAMYFCASRMDGNNEKLFFGSGTQLSVL.

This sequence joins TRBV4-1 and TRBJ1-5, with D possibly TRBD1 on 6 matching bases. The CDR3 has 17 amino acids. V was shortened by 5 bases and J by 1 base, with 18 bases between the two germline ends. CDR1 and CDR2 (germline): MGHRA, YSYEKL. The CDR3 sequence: CASSRGGPGQSNQPQHF. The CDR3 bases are TGCGCCAGCAGCAGGGGGGGTCCTGGACAGAGCAATCAGCCCCAGCATTTT.

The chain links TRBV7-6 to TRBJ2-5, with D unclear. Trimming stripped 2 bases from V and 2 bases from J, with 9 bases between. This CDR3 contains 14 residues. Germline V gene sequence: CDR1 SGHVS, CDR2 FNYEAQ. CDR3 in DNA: TGTGCCAGCAGCTTAAGGGCGGATCAAGAGACCCAGTACTTC. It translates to CASSLRADQETQYF.

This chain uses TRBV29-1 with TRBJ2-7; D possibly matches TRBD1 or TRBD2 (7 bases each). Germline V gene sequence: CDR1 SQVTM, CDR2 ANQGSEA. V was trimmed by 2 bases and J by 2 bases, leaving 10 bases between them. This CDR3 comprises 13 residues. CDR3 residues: CSVEPGGAYEQYF. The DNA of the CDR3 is TGCAGCGTTGAACCAGGGGGGGCCTACGAGCAGTACTTC.